A selection of T cell receptor beta chains follows, all from one sample in a study of T-cell reconstitution after alpha-beta-depleted transplantation in children. TCRdb re-derived calls from the PCR reads in MiXCR, one entry per CDR3 protein. The data show roughly 300,000 distinct CDR3 sequences, with around 10% seen just once and 23% held by the top ten. The material sequenced was peripheral blood, taken 180 days after TCRalphabeta/CD19-depleted stem cell transplant. Receptors originate from a male patient between 2 and 10 years old who had a stem cell transplant for chronic granulomatous disease, so the T cells may come from the graft donor. Both conserved end residues are part of each CDR3. A D gene is named only where the DNA matches it firmly. Only part of the rows carry a size: once, few, many, or a class if the clone is expanded.

d_gene,abundance,j_gene,v_gene,CDR3nt,CDR3aa
.,many,TRBJ2-1,TRBV6-4,TGTGCCAGCAGTGACTCAGGGGAAGGCTACAATGAGCAGTTCTTC,CASSDSGEGYNEQFF
.,many,TRBJ2-3,TRBV21-1,TGTGCCAGCTTGACAGGGGATACGCAGTATTTT,CASLTGDTQYF
TRBD1,many,TRBJ2-1,TRBV29-1,TGCAGCGTTGAAATGGACAGGGGAGTAAATGAGCAGTTCTTC,CSVEMDRGVNEQFF
TRBD1,many,TRBJ1-2,TRBV7-2,TGTGCCAGCAGCTTCCAAACGGGACAGGGAAACTATGGCTACACCTTC,CASSFQTGQGNYGYTF
TRBD2,many,TRBJ2-1,TRBV28,TGTGCCAGCAGAAGAGGGACTAGCGGGGCCTACAATGAGCAGTTCTTC,CASRRGTSGAYNEQFF
.,.,TRBJ2-1,TRBV2,TGTGCCAGCTGCAGGGACGGAGACAATGAGCAGTTCTTC,CASCRDGDNEQFF
TRBD1,many,TRBJ1-1,TRBV28,TGTGCCAGCAGTTTAAGTCCCAGGGGGCGACAGGAGAATTGGGCGCCTTTTGAAGCTTTCTTT,CASSLSPRGRQENWAPFEAFF
.,many,TRBJ1-6,TRBV5-1,TGCGCCAGCACCCTAGGCACCTATAATTCACCCCTCCACTTT,CASTLGTYNSPLHF
.,many,TRBJ2-5,TRBV7-6,TGTGCCAGCAGCTCGGCCTCGTACCAAGAGACCCAGTACTTC,CASSSASYQETQYF
.,many,TRBJ1-4,TRBV5-5,TGTGCCAGCAGCTTGGTAGGGAATGAAAAACTGTTTTTT,CASSLVGNEKLFF
TRBD2,many,TRBJ2-1,TRBV10-3,TGTGCCATCAGTGACCCCGGACTAGCGGACAATGAGCAGTTCTTC,CAISDPGLADNEQFF
TRBD1,many,TRBJ1-5,TRBV4-3,TGCGCCAGCAGCCAGGGGACAGTTAATCAGCCCCAGCATTTT,CASSQGTVNQPQHF